This T cell receptor (beta chain) was retrieved from a study of blood T cells in healthy people across ages. Whole-study results and caveats: The study found more naive CD4+ cells and higher diversity in long-lived than aged donors. Getting older went along with TCR beta diversity per million T cells dropping roughly linearly.

This CDR3 contains 15 residues. Trimming cost V 3 bases and J 1 base, with 12 bases left between them. Researchers report isolating at least 6.5 million PBMCs per sample. Total RNA, at least 6 micrograms per sample, came from PBMCs. The use of a sample-barcoded 5' primer and a J-beta primer mix characterized a second PCR of roughly 6 to 12 cycles. Using its own MiXCR run on the 5' RACE reads, TCRdb lists one record per CDR3 protein. The sample includes over 600,000 distinct CDR3 sequences, 35% to 60% of them seen just once. Turning to this clonotype: Its antigen remains unknown.

V is TRBV12-3 or TRBV12-4 and J is TRBJ2-5, with a tentative D call TRBD1 (5 bases). Input material: blood. This clonotype originated in an elderly man in good health. The CDR3 spells CASSLGQNLQETQYF. In nucleotides, the CDR3 is TGTGCCAGCAGTTTGGGGCAGAACCTCCAAGAGACCCAGTACTTC.